The 7 T cell receptor beta chains presented below share a single source sample, sequenced in a study of response to subunit inactivated influenza vaccine. One entry per CDR3 protein, called by TCRdb with MiXCR from the RT-PCR reads. This sample has about 530,000 distinct CDR3 sequences, with about 11% found just once. Sample: PBMCs from blood, taken on the day of vaccination. These receptor sequences come from a man aged 50 or older who received an inactivated influenza vaccine.

The CDR3 loop is CASSLGWTGTDEQYF. For the CDR3, the DNA is TGCGCCAGCAGCTTGGGTTGGACAGGGACGGACGAGCAGTACTTC. The chain carries TRBV5-1 and TRBJ2-7, with 8 bases that match TRBD1. Germline-derived CDR1 and CDR2 are SGHRS and YFSETQ. CDR3 size: 15 residues. With V trimmed by 0 bases and J by 5 bases, 7 bases remained unmatched.

The chain carries TRBV7-3 and TRBJ2-2, with D unresolved. The CDR3 consists of 12 residues. Trimming removed 2 bases at V and 7 bases at J, with 5 bases between. Per the germline V gene, CDR1 is SGHTA and CDR2 is FQGTGA. CDR3 region: CASSLLGGELFF. Written as DNA, the CDR3 is TGTGCCAGCAGCTTACTGGGCGGGGAGCTGTTTTTT.

This clonotype appeared many times. The CDR3 coding sequence is TGTGCCAGCGGTATCCCTGGGGCTATAGAGACCCAGTACTTC. Amino acids: CASGIPGAIETQYF. This rearrangement joins TRBV28 to TRBJ2-5; perhaps TRBD1 as D (5 bases). CDR1 is MDHEN and CDR2 is SYDVKM in the germline V gene. Trimming took 8 bases from V and 4 from J, leaving 17 bases between them. The CDR3 is 14 residues long.

This clonotype turned up a few times. This sequence joins TRBV7-9 and TRBJ1-3, with D possibly TRBD1 on 5 matching bases. This CDR3 region has 14 residues. The germline V gene has CDR1 SEHNR and CDR2 FQNEAQ (reference sequence). Trimming took 10 bases from V and 7 from J, leaving 20 bases between them. This CDR3 is CATSYRPSGNTIYF. The CDR3 region has the DNA TGTGCCACGTCTTACAGGCCCTCGGGGAACACCATATATTTT.

This clonotype appeared a few times. The rearrangement links TRBV5-1 to TRBJ2-5, with TRBD2 matching over 14 bases. The V segment lost 3 bases and the J segment 4 bases; nucleotides outside the gene matches: 5. This CDR3 comprises 16 residues. Germline CDR1 SGHRS, CDR2 YFSETQ. The CDR3 reads CASSWGTSGRLETQYF. CDR3 coding DNA: TGCGCCAGCAGCTGGGGGACTAGCGGGAGATTAGAGACCCAGTACTTC.

V is TRBV9 and J is TRBJ2-1; 8 nucleotides match TRBD2. The CDR3 runs to 15 residues. After removal of 5 bases from V and 4 bases from J, the junction contained 8 bases not matched to a gene. The V gene's germline CDR1 is SGDLS and CDR2 YYNGEE. This CDR3 is CASSSRAGEYNEQFF. The CDR3 nucleotides are TGTGCCAGCAGTTCCAGAGCGGGGGAGTACAATGAGCAGTTCTTC.

This clonotype was observed a few times. The J gene is TRBJ2-3, the V gene TRBV11-2; 11 positions agree with TRBD2. The germline gives CDR1 SGHAT, CDR2 FQNNGV. The CDR3 sequence is 16 residues long. Losses at the gene ends were 4 bases for V and 2 bases for J; bases not matched to a gene: 5. In nucleotides, the CDR3 is TGTGCCAGCAGCTCTGTAGCGGGGGGGCTCACAGATACGCAGTATTTT. Its translation is CASSSVAGGLTDTQYF.